Each of the 30 T cell receptor beta chains below was sequenced from the same sample in a study of blood T cell repertoires in COVID-19. This table comes from immunoSEQ multiplex PCR, and its TCRdb copy is limited to in-frame clones, with some not included. The profile covers fewer than 55,000 clones, with roughly four fifths appearing a single time and more than 2.5% taken by the ten largest. Sequencing used peripheral blood. The receptor set was obtained from a woman in her sixties or seventies with acute or convalescent COVID-19.

This chain links TRBV5-1 with TRBJ1-2; 8 bases match TRBD1. Germline-derived CDR1 and CDR2 are SGHRS and YFSETQ. V lost 4 bases and J lost 4; bases outside the gene matches: 6. The length of the CDR3 is 14 residues. This CDR3 is CASSDQGAGYGYTF. The CDR3 coding sequence is TGCGCCAGCAGCGATCAGGGGGCTGGCTATGGCTACACCTTC.

This chain joins TRBV2 and TRBJ2-6; 9 bases align to TRBD1. Per germline, CDR1 SNHLY and CDR2 FYNNEI. The CDR3 consists of 17 residues. Trimming removed 5 bases from V and 1 base from J; junction bases left unmatched: 6. The CDR3 DNA sequence: TGTGCCAGCAGTCTTACAGGGGGCTCTTCTGGGGCCAACGTCCTGACTTTC. Residues: CASSLTGGSSGANVLTF.

V is TRBV7-6 and J is TRBJ2-2, with 8 bases that match TRBD2. The CDR3 is made up of 15 amino acids. Looked up from germline, CDR1 is SGHVS and CDR2 is FNYEAQ. J was trimmed by 6 bases and V by 2 bases; bases with no gene match: 5. This chain's CDR3 is CASSLSGGQSGELFF. CDR3 nucleotides: TGTGCCAGCAGCTTATCGGGGGGGCAGTCCGGGGAGCTGTTTTTT.

The rearrangement uses TRBV24-1 and TRBJ2-3; 9 bases are a match to TRBD2. V shed 3 bases and J 1 base; nucleotides not matched to a gene: 7. Per germline, CDR1 KGHDR and CDR2 SFDVKD. CDR3 length: 17 amino acids. CDR3 sequence (DNA): TGTGCCACCAGTGATCGTAGCGGGAGACTTGGCACAGATACGCAGTATTTT. Encoded protein: CATSDRSGRLGTDTQYF.

The chain couples TRBV2 to TRBJ2-7; D perhaps matches TRBD1 (6 bases). The CDR3 runs to 14 residues. Germline loops: CDR1 SNHLY, CDR2 FYNNEI. V lost 7 bases to trimming and J lost 7 bases, with 20 bases between them. The CDR3 region has the DNA TGTGCCAGCACTTCCTCGTGGGGGCCGGGGGAGCAGTACTTC. Translation: CASTSSWGPGEQYF.

The CDR3 coding sequence is TGTGCCAGTAGTATCGACAGGGGGCCCCAGCATTTT. This sequence encodes CASSIDRGPQHF. The chain couples TRBV19 to TRBJ1-5, with 8 bases identical to TRBD1. This CDR3 has 12 residues. Germline lookup yields CDR1 LNHDA and CDR2 SQIVND (reference sequence). The J segment lost 9 bases and the V segment lost 3 bases, leaving 1 base of the junction unmatched.

The chain combines TRBV4-2 with TRBJ1-2, with TRBD1 matching over 10 bases. Trimming removed 1 base from V and 6 bases from J; junction bases left unmatched: 5. This CDR3 spans 15 amino acids. From germline, CDR1 is LGHNA and CDR2 YNFKEQ. CDR3 sequence (DNA): TGTGCCAGCAGCCAAGTACCGGGACAGGGGCATGGCTACACCTTC. It translates to CASSQVPGQGHGYTF.

This chain joins TRBV28 and TRBJ2-2; 8 bases are shared with TRBD2. Germline CDR1 MDHEN, CDR2 SYDVKM. J gave up 6 bases and V 7 bases, and 10 bases lay outside the gene matches. The length of the CDR3 is 15 residues. The CDR3: CASTRSSGGSGELFF. DNA for the CDR3: TGTGCCAGCACTCGATCGTCGGGAGGGTCCGGGGAGCTGTTTTTT.

The chain is built from TRBV20-1 and TRBJ1-2, with D possibly matching TRBD1 (5 bases). The V gene's germline CDR1 is DFQATT and CDR2 SNEGSKA (reference sequence). CDR3 length equals 16 residues. Trimming took 6 bases from V and 1 from J, leaving 21 bases between them. Here the CDR3 reads CSASNVGQPLNYGYTF. The DNA of the CDR3 is TGCAGTGCCAGTAACGTTGGACAACCCCTTAACTATGGCTACACCTTC.

This chain connects TRBV30 to TRBJ1-4; D remains ambiguous. CDR1 GTSNPN and CDR2 SVGIG come from the germline V gene (reference sequence). The CDR3 has 16 residues. Trimming took off 2 bases at V and 7 bases at J, with 20 bases between the two ends. DNA of the CDR3: TGTGCCTGGAGTCCCCCAGGCGTCCGTGGGAGTGAAAAACTGTTTTTT. Translation gives CAWSPPGVRGSEKLFF. The full variable domain, in which reference TRBV30 and TRBJ1-4 provide the parts outside the CDR3, is SQTIHQWPATLVQPVGSPLSLECTVEGTSNPNLYWYRQAAGRGLQLLFYSVGIGQISSEVPQNLSASRPQDRQFILSSKKLLLSDSGFYLCAWSPPGVRGSEKLFFGSGTQLSVL.

The genes are TRBV20-1 and TRBJ2-7; no definite D call. From germline, CDR1 is DFQATT and CDR2 SNEGSKA (reference sequence). Deletions cut 1 base from V and 4 bases from J, with 5 bases between. The CDR3 is made up of 11 amino acids. The CDR3 bases are TGCAGTGCTAGAGGGCTTTACGAGCAGTACTTC. It codes for CSARGLYEQYF.

The chain links TRBV30 to TRBJ2-1, with 10 bases that match TRBD2. With 0 bases clipped from V and 4 bases from J, the junction kept 6 bases outside the gene matches. The CDR3 has 16 residues. Germline assignment: CDR1 GTSNPN and CDR2 SVGIG (reference sequence). The CDR3 DNA is TGTGCCTGGAGTGTACGCGCTAGCGGGGGATACAATGAGCAGTTCTTC. Translated: CAWSVRASGGYNEQFF. Looking up the rest from reference TRBV30 and TRBJ2-1 gives the full variable domain: SQTIHQWPATLVQPVGSPLSLECTVEGTSNPNLYWYRQAAGRGLQLLFYSVGIGQISSEVPQNLSASRPQDRQFILSSKKLLLSDSGFYLCAWSVRASGGYNEQFFGPGTRLTVL.

The J gene is TRBJ2-3, the V gene TRBV11-2, with TRBD2 matching 7 bases. The CDR3 is 16 residues long. In germline, CDR1 is SGHAT, CDR2 FQNNGV. Germline trimming cut 6 bases from V and 5 bases from J; bases unmatched to any gene: 14. CDR3 nucleotides: TGTGCCAGCAGGATAACCGGACTAGATCTGGGAGATACGCAGTATTTT. It specifies CASRITGLDLGDTQYF.

This clone has a handful of counts. V gene TRBV7-8 combines with J gene TRBJ1-3, with a possible D match to TRBD1 (6 bases). The germline CDR1 and CDR2 sequences are SGHVS and FQNEAQ. Between the trimmed V and J ends, which lost 3 bases and 2 bases, there was a span of 11 bases. The CDR3 runs to 15 residues. CDR3 bases: TGTGCCAGCAGCTTGGCTAGGGGGACTGGAAACACCATATATTTT. Amino acid sequence: CASSLARGTGNTIYF.

This sequence joins TRBV7-8 and TRBJ1-2; possible D gene TRBD1, 6 bases. Between the trimmed V and J ends, which lost 2 bases and 4 bases, there was a span of 8 bases. Germline V lookup: CDR1 SGHVS, CDR2 FQNEAQ. This CDR3 contains 13 residues. The CDR3 here is CASSLQGSYGYTF. The DNA of the CDR3 is TGTGCCAGCAGCTTACAGGGGAGCTATGGCTACACCTTC.

V and J are TRBV27 and TRBJ2-2, with 7 nucleotides matching TRBD2. With 3 bases clipped from V and 6 bases from J, the junction kept 7 bases outside the gene matches. The CDR3 totals 15 residues. The germline CDR1 and CDR2 sequences are MNHEY and SMNVEV (reference sequence). CDR3 DNA sequence: TGTGCCAGCAGTTTTACGGGAGGAATGTCCGGGGAGCTGTTTTTT. The encoded protein is CASSFTGGMSGELFF.

This clone has a handful of counts. The chain is built from TRBV7-9 and TRBJ2-7; tentatively, D is TRBD1 (6 bases). Germline CDR1 SEHNR, CDR2 FQNEAQ (reference sequence). The V end lost 2 bases, the J end lost 5 bases, and 13 bases lay between the germline ends. The CDR3 is 14 amino acids. Here the CDR3 reads CASSLLGRGHEQYF. DNA for the CDR3: TGTGCCAGCAGCTTATTAGGCAGGGGACACGAGCAGTACTTC.

The chain joins TRBV6-1 to TRBJ1-5, with D tentatively TRBD1 (5 bases). V lost 3 bases and J lost 4, with 16 bases in between. The CDR3 covers 16 residues. Germline loops: CDR1 MNHNS, CDR2 SASEGT. The CDR3 is CASSDQRQIRNQPQHF. The CDR3, as DNA: TGTGCCAGCAGTGACCAACGACAGATTAGGAATCAGCCCCAGCATTTT.

The chain employs TRBV12-3 or TRBV12-4 and TRBJ2-7, with unresolved D. The CDR3 consists of 12 residues. Trimming took off 6 bases at V and 3 bases at J, with 9 bases between the two ends. CDR3 sequence (DNA): TGTGCCAGCAGGCAGACACTCTACGAGCAGTACTTC. This gives the protein CASRQTLYEQYF.

The genes are TRBV15 and TRBJ2-1, with 8 bases matching TRBD2. Germline assignment: CDR1 LNHNV and CDR2 YYDKDF (reference sequence). V shed 1 base, J shed 0 bases, and the junction held 11 bases outside the gene matches. The CDR3 length is 19 residues. CDR3 in amino acids: CATSRGAGAGLSSYNEQFF. The CDR3 DNA sequence: TGTGCCACCAGCAGAGGAGCGGGAGCGGGGCTCAGCTCCTACAATGAGCAGTTCTTC.

The table lists this clone with a count of one. The genes are TRBV14 and TRBJ2-5; a weak D match, TRBD2 (5 bases). CDR3 length: 14 amino acids. V dropped 1 base and J dropped 5 bases, with 11 bases sitting between them. Germline V gene data show CDR1 as SGHDN and CDR2 as FVKESK. The CDR3 loop reads CASSQVGRRETQYF. The CDR3 DNA is TGTGCCAGCAGCCAAGTCGGACGGAGGGAGACCCAGTACTTC.

The chain combines TRBV5-6 with TRBJ2-1; tentatively, D is TRBD2 (7 bases). Trimming pared 4 bases from V and 4 bases from J, leaving 15 bases between. The CDR3 loop spans 15 amino acids. Looked up from germline, CDR1 is SGHDT and CDR2 is YYEEEE. The CDR3 is CASSPGASGYNEQFF. The CDR3 DNA follows: TGTGCCAGCAGCCCGGGGGCTAGCGGTTACAATGAGCAGTTCTTC. The variable domain in full, with the rest retrieved from reference TRBV5-6 and TRBJ2-1, is DAGVTQSPTHLIKTRGQQVTLRCSPKSGHDTVSWYQQALGQGPQFIFQYYEEEERQRGNFPDRFSGHQFPNYSSELNVNALLLGDSALYLCASSPGASGYNEQFFGPGTRLTVL.

The chain links TRBV4-2 to TRBJ1-2; no firm D call. Germline CDR1 LGHNA, CDR2 YNFKEQ. The V end lost 0 bases, the J end lost 5 bases, and 7 bases lay between the germline ends. The CDR3 totals 13 residues. The CDR3 region has the DNA TGTGCCAGCAGCCAAGAGTCAGCGTATGGCTACACCTTC. Translated: CASSQESAYGYTF.

This rearrangement joins TRBV30 to TRBJ2-7; D not certain. The V and J ends lost 8 bases and 3 bases respectively, with 17 bases between them. This CDR3 contains 13 residues. Germline lookup yields CDR1 GTSNPN and CDR2 SVGIG (reference sequence). The CDR3 sequence: CALCMHTYYEQYF. The CDR3 DNA reads TGTGCCCTCTGCATGCACACGTACTACGAGCAGTACTTC.

The chain carries TRBV18 and TRBJ1-2; TRBD1 might be the D (5 bases). Per the germline V gene, CDR1 is KGHSH and CDR2 is LQKENI. Trimming pared 6 bases from V and 4 bases from J, leaving 18 bases between. The CDR3 spans 15 residues. CDR3 in amino acids: CASSPELQGSYGYTF. The CDR3 DNA is TGTGCCAGCTCCCCCGAGTTGCAGGGAAGCTATGGCTACACCTTC.

The rearrangement links TRBV7-7 to TRBJ1-1; weak D call: TRBD1 (5 bases). Germline V gene sequence: CDR1 SSHAT, CDR2 FNYEAQ (reference sequence). Trimming cost V 5 bases and J 1 base, with 17 bases left between them. The CDR3 has 16 residues. The CDR3 DNA follows: TGTGCCAGCAGCCGTAAAACTCCAGGGAAGAACACTGAAGCTTTCTTT. Protein product: CASSRKTPGKNTEAFF.

The chain is built from TRBV11-3 and TRBJ2-3, with D possibly being TRBD2 (6 bases). The CDR3 extends over 15 amino acids. Per germline, CDR1 SGHNT and CDR2 YENEEA. The V gene lost 1 base and the J gene lost 6 bases, with 14 bases spanning the gap. In DNA, the CDR3 is TGTGCCAGCAGCTTAGGGCGGGGAGGTTTGGATACGCAGTATTTT. Its translation: CASSLGRGGLDTQYF.

The chain recombines TRBV6-1 with TRBJ1-5; 8 bases map to TRBD1. This CDR3 spans 18 amino acids. V was pared by 4 bases and J by 0 bases, with 11 bases of the junction left unmatched. CDR1 is MNHNS and CDR2 is SASEGT in the germline V gene. CDR3 sequence: CASSGRGTGSYSNQPQHF. The DNA for the CDR3 is TGTGCCAGCAGTGGACGCGGGACAGGTTCGTATAGCAATCAGCCCCAGCATTTT.

This chain joins TRBV3-1 (or the pseudogene TRBV3-2) and TRBJ1-1, with D unresolved. CDR3 length equals 15 residues. V was pared by 3 bases and J by 0 bases, with 11 bases between. Per the germline V gene, CDR1 is LGHDT and CDR2 is YNNKEL (reference sequence). The CDR3 reads CASSHDNIVNTEAFF. DNA for the CDR3: TGTGCCAGCAGCCATGATAATATAGTGAACACTGAAGCTTTCTTT.

The J gene is TRBJ1-1, the V gene TRBV19, with 7 bases lining up with TRBD1. CDR1 and CDR2 from the germline V gene are LNHDA and SQIVND (reference sequence). The CDR3 covers 16 residues. The ends lost 6 bases at V and 0 bases at J; junction bases unmatched: 10. In DNA form, the CDR3 reads TGTGCCAGTAGCCCGGGACAGCGACTTTTGAACACTGAAGCTTTCTTT. This sequence encodes CASSPGQRLLNTEAFF.